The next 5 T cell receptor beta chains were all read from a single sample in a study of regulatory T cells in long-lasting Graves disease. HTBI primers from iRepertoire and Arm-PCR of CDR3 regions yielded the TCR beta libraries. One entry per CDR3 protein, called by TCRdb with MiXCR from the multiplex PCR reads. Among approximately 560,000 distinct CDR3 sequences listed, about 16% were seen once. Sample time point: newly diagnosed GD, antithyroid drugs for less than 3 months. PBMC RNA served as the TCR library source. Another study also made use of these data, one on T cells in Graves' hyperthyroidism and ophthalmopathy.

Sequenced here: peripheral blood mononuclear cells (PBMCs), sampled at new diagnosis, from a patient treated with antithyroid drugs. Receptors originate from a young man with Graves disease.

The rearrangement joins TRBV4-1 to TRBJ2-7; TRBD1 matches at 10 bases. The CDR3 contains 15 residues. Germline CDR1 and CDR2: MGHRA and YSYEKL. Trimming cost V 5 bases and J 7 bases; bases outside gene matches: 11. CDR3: CASSGSGTGAEEQYF. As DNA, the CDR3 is TGCGCCAGCAGCGGAAGCGGGACAGGGGCTGAAGAGCAGTACTTC.

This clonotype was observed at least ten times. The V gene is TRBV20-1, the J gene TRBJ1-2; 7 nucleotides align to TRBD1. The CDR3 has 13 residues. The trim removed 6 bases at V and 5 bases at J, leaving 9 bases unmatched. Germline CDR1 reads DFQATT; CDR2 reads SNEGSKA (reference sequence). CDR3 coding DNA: TGCAGTGCACACGACAGGGCTTGGTATGGCTACACCTTC. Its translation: CSAHDRAWYGYTF.

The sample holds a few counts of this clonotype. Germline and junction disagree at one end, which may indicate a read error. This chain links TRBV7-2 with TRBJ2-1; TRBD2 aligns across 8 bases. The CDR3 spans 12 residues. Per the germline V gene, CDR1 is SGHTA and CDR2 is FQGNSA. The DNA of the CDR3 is TGTGCCAGCAGCTTACTTAGAAGCGGGAGTCTCTTC. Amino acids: CASSLLRSGSLF.

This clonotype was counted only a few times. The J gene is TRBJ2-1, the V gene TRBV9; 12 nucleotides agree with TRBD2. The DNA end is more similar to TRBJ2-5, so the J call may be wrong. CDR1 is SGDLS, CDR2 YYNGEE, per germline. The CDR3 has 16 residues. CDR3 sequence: CASSAGTSGRQETQYF. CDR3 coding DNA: TGTGCCAGCAGCGCCGGGACTAGCGGGCGCCAAGAGACCCAGTACTTC.

The CDR3 bases are TGTGCCAGCAGTGTACGGTCGACTGGAAACACCATATATTTT. Translating gives CASSVRSTGNTIYF. The chain employs TRBV28 and TRBJ1-3, with D unclear. Germline V gene data show CDR1 as MDHEN and CDR2 as SYDVKM. There are 14 residues in the CDR3. Trimming took off 5 bases at V and 2 bases at J, with 10 bases between the two ends.